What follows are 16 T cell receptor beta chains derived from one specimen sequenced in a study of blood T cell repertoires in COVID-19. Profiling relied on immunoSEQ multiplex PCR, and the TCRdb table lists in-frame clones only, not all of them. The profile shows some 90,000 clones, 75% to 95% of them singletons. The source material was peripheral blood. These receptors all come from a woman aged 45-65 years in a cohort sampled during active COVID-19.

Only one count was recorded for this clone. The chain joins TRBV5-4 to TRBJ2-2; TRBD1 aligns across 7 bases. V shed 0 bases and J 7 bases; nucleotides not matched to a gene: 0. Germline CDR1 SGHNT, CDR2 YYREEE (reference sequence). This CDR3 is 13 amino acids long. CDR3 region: CASSLAGGGELFF. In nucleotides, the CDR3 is TGTGCCAGCAGCTTGGCAGGGGGCGGGGAGCTGTTTTTT.

The CDR3 DNA reads as TGTGCCAGCAGCTCACGCCGGGGAGCGGGGGGCAAAGAGACCCAGTACTTC. Translation gives CASSSRRGAGGKETQYF. This chain uses TRBV7-2 with TRBJ2-5; 9 nucleotides agree with TRBD2. CDR3 length: 17 residues. Germline V CDR1 and CDR2: SGHTA, FQGNSA. J lost 3 bases, V lost 4 bases, and 12 bases had no gene match.

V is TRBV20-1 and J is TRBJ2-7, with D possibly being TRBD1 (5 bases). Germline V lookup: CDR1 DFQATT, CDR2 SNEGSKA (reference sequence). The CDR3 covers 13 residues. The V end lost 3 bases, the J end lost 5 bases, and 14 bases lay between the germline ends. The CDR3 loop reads CSASQGSNDEQYF. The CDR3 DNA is TGCAGTGCTAGTCAGGGATCCAACGACGAGCAGTACTTC.

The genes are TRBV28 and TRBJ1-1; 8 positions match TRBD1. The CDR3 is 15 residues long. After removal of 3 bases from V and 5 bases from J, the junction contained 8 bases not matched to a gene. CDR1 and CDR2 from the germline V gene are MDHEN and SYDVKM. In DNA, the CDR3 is TGTGCCAGCAGTTTCACGACAGGGGCAGGAACTGAAGCTTTCTTT. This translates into CASSFTTGAGTEAFF.

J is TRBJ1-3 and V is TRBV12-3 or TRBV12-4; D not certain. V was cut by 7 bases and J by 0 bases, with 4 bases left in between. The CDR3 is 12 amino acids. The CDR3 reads CASKPSGNTIYF. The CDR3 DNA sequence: TGTGCCAGCAAGCCCTCTGGAAACACCATATATTTT.

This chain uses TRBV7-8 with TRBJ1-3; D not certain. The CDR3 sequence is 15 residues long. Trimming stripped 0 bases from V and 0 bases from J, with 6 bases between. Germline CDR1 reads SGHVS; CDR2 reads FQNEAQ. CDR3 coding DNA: TGTGCCAGCAGCTTAGCGCTCAGCTCTGGAAACACCATATATTTT. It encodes CASSLALSSGNTIYF.

The CDR3 bases are TGTGCCAGCAGTTTATCCTCGGGACTAGCGGGAGGCCGTAGGGATACGCAGTATTTT. Translated: CASSLSSGLAGGRRDTQYF. The rearrangement links TRBV28 to TRBJ2-3, with 15 bases identical to TRBD2. CDR1 is MDHEN and CDR2 is SYDVKM in the germline V gene. CDR3 length: 19 residues. With V trimmed by 1 base and J by 6 bases, 11 bases remained unmatched.

The CDR3 DNA reads TGTGCCAGCAGCTCCCGAGGGACAGGTACCTACGAGCAGTACTTC. Amino acid sequence: CASSSRGTGTYEQYF. This chain connects TRBV7-9 to TRBJ2-7; 8 nucleotides agree with TRBD1. The CDR3 is 15 residues long. Per the germline V gene, CDR1 is SEHNR and CDR2 is FQNEAQ (reference sequence). V shed 4 bases, J shed 2 bases, and the junction held 7 bases outside the gene matches.

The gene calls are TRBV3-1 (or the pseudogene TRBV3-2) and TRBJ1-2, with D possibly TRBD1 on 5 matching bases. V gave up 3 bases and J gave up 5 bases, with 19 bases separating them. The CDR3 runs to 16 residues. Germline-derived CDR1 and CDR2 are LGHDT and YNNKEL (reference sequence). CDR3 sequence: CASSQDIRGIGYGYTF. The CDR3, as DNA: TGTGCCAGCAGCCAGGACATAAGGGGTATAGGGTATGGCTACACCTTC.

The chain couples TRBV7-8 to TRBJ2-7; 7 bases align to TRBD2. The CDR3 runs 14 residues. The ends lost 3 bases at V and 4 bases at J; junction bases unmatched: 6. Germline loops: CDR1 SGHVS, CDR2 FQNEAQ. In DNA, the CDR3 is TGTGCCAGCAGCTTGACGGGAGGCGCTTACGAGCAGTACTTC. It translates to CASSLTGGAYEQYF. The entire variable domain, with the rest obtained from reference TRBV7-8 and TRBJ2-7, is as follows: GAGVSQSPRYKVAKRGQDVALRCDPISGHVSLFWYQQALGQGPEFLTYFQNEAQLDKSGLPSDRFFAERPEGSVSTLKIQRTQQEDSAVYLCASSLTGGAYEQYFGPGTRLTVT.

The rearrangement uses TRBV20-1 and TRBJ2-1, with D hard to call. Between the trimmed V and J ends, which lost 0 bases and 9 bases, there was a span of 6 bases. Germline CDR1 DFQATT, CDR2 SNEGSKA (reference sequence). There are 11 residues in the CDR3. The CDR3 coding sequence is TGCAGTGCTAGAGATCTCCGTGAGCAGTTCTTC. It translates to CSARDLREQFF.

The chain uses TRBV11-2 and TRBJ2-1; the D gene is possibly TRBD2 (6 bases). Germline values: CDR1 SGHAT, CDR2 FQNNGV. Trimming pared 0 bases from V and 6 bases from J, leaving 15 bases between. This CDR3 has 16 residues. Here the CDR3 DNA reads TGTGCCAGCAGCTTAGATCCCCCGGGGAGGTTCAATGAGCAGTTCTTC. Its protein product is CASSLDPPGRFNEQFF.

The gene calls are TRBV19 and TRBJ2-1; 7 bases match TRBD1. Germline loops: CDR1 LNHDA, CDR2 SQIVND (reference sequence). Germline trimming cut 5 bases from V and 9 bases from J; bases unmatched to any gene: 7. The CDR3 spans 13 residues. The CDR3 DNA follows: TGTGCCAGTAGTTACCAGGGGGTGGGTGAGCAGTTCTTC. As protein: CASSYQGVGEQFF.

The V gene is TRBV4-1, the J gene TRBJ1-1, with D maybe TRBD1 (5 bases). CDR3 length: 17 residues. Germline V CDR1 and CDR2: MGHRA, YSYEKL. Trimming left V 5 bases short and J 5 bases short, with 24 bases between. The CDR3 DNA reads TGCGCCAGCAGCGAACGGTTCCAGGGAACAATCGCGACTGAAGCTTTCTTT. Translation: CASSERFQGTIATEAFF.

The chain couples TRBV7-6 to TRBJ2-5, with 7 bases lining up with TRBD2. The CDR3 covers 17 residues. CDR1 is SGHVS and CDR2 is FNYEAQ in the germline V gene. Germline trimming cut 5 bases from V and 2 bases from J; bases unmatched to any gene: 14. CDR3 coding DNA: TGTGCCAGCAGCCCCCGGGGAGCGGGATTGCGGCAAGAGACCCAGTACTTC. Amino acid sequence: CASSPRGAGLRQETQYF. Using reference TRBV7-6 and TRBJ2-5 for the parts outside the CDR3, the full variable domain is GAGVSQSPRYKVTKRGQDVALRCDPISGHVSLYWYRQALGQGPEFLTYFNYEAQQDKSGLPNDRFSAERPEGSISTLTIQRTEQRDSAMYRCASSPRGAGLRQETQYFGPGTRLLVL.

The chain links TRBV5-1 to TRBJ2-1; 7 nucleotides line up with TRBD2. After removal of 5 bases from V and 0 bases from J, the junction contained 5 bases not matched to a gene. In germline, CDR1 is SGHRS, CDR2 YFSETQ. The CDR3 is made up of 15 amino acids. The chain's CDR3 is CASRGLADSYNEQFF. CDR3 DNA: TGCGCCAGCAGAGGGCTAGCGGACTCCTACAATGAGCAGTTCTTC.